This note documents a single T cell receptor beta chain sequence. Per the germline V gene, CDR1 is SGHVS and CDR2 is FNYEAQ. This CDR3 is built from 14 residues. Between the trimmed V and J ends, which lost 1 base and 3 bases, there was a span of 7 bases. The data belong to a study of blood T cell repertoires in COVID-19. Turning to the study itself: Donors in the United States, Italy and Spain gave samples during acute or convalescent COVID-19. The cDNA or gDNA used as material had been derived from T cells, B-cell-depleted T cells, or PBMCs.

Original processing methods: Estimation of nucleated cell counts was performed using reference gene primer amplification. Profiling relied on immunoSEQ multiplex PCR, and the TCRdb table lists in-frame clones only, not all of them. V and J calls and clone size are as listed in that table; D and trimming were resolved from the DNA. The sample includes approximately 430,000 clones, roughly 90% of them seen just once. The V and J genes are TRBV7-6 and TRBJ1-5; perhaps TRBD1 as D (6 bases). The source of this sequence is a woman aged 25 to 45 with active or convalescent COVID-19. The sequenced sample consisted of peripheral blood. CDR3 DNA sequence: TGTGCCAGCAGCTTAGGGGACAACAATCAGCCCCAGCATTTT. Translating it yields CASSLGDNNQPQHF.